The 6 T cell receptor beta chains below were found in one sample sequenced in a study of T cells after yellow fever vaccination. Each CDR3 protein gets one entry after TCRdb re-called the 5' RACE reads with MiXCR. The repertoire has about 99,000 distinct CDR3 sequences, less than 6% of them found once; the top ten carry more than 40%. The sequencing used CD8+ T cells sorted from PBMCs, collected 10 days after the yellow fever booster vaccination. These receptors were taken from a man aged 18-30 years who received the YFV17D yellow fever vaccine.

V and J are TRBV7-9 and TRBJ1-1; D possibly corresponds to TRBD1 (5 bases). This CDR3 has 12 amino acids. Between the trimmed V and J ends, which lost 6 bases and 1 base, there was a span of 6 bases. From germline, CDR1 is SEHNR and CDR2 FQNEAQ (reference sequence). The CDR3 loop reads CASRGGNTEAFF. The DNA of the CDR3 is TGTGCCAGCAGGGGGGGGAACACTGAAGCTTTCTTT.

The chain combines TRBV7-2 with TRBJ1-4; 10 bases line up with TRBD1. V lost 4 bases to trimming and J lost 7 bases; unmatched junction nucleotides: 3. The CDR3 length is 14 residues. CDR1 and CDR2 from the germline V gene are SGHTA and FQGNSA. CDR3 nucleotides: TGTGCCAGCAGCTGGACAGGGGGAAGTGAAAAACTGTTTTTT. Residues: CASSWTGGSEKLFF.

The V call is TRBV27, the J call TRBJ2-1; maybe TRBD1 (6 bases). V gave up 6 bases and J gave up 4 bases, with 16 bases separating them. Per the germline V gene, CDR1 is MNHEY and CDR2 is SMNVEV (reference sequence). The CDR3 is made up of 15 amino acids. The CDR3 here is CASRAGAPPYNEQFF. In nucleotides, the CDR3 is TGTGCCAGCAGGGCAGGGGCTCCTCCTTACAATGAGCAGTTCTTC.

The chain recombines TRBV7-8 with TRBJ2-3, with 11 bases that match TRBD2. The germline gives CDR1 SGHVS, CDR2 FQNEAQ. The trim removed 3 bases at V and 5 bases at J, leaving 4 bases unmatched. This CDR3 spans 15 amino acids. CDR3 DNA: TGTGCCAGCAGCTTTAGCGGGGGGGCAGGAGATACGCAGTATTTT. It translates to CASSFSGGAGDTQYF.

This clonotype was picked up a small number of times. The genes are TRBV6-5 and TRBJ1-2, with D hard to call. CDR1 and CDR2 from the germline V gene are MNHEY and SVGAGI. Trimming pared 5 bases from V and 5 bases from J, leaving 9 bases between. The length of the CDR3 is 12 residues. The CDR3 loop is CASSPEGYGYTF. The CDR3 DNA reads as TGTGCCAGCAGTCCCGAAGGGTATGGCTACACCTTC.

This chain links TRBV25-1 with TRBJ1-3; D not resolved. The CDR3 runs 11 residues. Germline V CDR1 and CDR2: MGHDK, SYGVNS. Trimming took off 11 bases at V and 0 bases at J, with 5 bases between the two ends. CDR3 amino acids: CAVYSGNTIYF. In DNA, the CDR3 is TGTGCCGTCTACTCTGGAAACACCATATATTTT.